Following are 18 T cell receptor beta chains from one sample sequenced in a study of spatial heterogeneity in lung cancer. TCRdb reanalysed the 5' RACE reads using MiXCR and keeps one entry per CDR3 protein. The top ten hold about a tenth of the sample, which has 5,000 to 6,000 distinct CDR3 sequences, around 17% seen once. Broader study findings: Tumor mutation count correlated with how many alpha and beta TCRs expanded intratumorally.

Their cognate antigens are unknown. Noted time point: sample taken at primary tumor resection. The sequences come from lung tumor tissue, collected at surgery. Receptor source: a male donor with early-stage non-small cell lung cancer.

This clonotype is medium-sized. V and J are TRBV28 and TRBJ2-1; 9 nucleotides align to TRBD2. The trim removed 5 bases at V and 4 bases at J, leaving 6 bases unmatched. The CDR3 runs to 15 residues. Germline CDR1 is MDHEN and CDR2 is SYDVKM. The CDR3, as DNA: TGTGCCAGCAGTGTAGCGGGAGCTCTTTACAATGAGCAGTTCTTC. Residues: CASSVAGALYNEQFF.

The genes are TRBV20-1 and TRBJ1-1, with D uncertain. The CDR3 totals 15 residues. V lost 3 bases and J lost 5, with 19 bases in between. The germline V gene has CDR1 DFQATT and CDR2 SNEGSKA (reference sequence). This CDR3 reads CSASRRGTATTEAFF. CDR3 nucleotides: TGCAGTGCTAGTCGGCGGGGAACAGCAACGACTGAAGCTTTCTTT.

This clonotype is medium-sized. The rearrangement uses TRBV7-9 and TRBJ1-1, with D unclear. V was pared by 2 bases and J by 1 base, with 5 bases between. Germline V gene lookup returns CDR1 SEHNR and CDR2 FQNEAQ (reference sequence). This CDR3 region has 13 residues. CDR3 sequence: CASSLPENTEAFF. The CDR3 DNA sequence: TGTGCCAGCAGCTTACCCGAGAACACTGAAGCTTTCTTT.

By frequency in the sample, this clonotype is medium-sized. The chain has TRBV12-3 or TRBV12-4 and TRBJ2-7; D is unresolved. With 6 bases removed from V and 3 bases from J, the gap between germline ends came to 12 bases. This CDR3 region has 13 residues. CDR3: CASSPSWSYEQYF. The CDR3 bases are TGTGCCAGCAGCCCTTCATGGAGCTACGAGCAGTACTTC.

The chain joins TRBV20-1 to TRBJ2-1; 8 bases are a match to TRBD2. Losses at the gene ends were 2 bases for V and 4 bases for J; bases not matched to a gene: 13. This CDR3 is built from 17 residues. The germline V gene has CDR1 DFQATT and CDR2 SNEGSKA (reference sequence). CDR3 sequence reads: CSARSLSGSGGYNEQFF. The CDR3 nucleotides are TGCAGTGCTAGAAGTTTGTCGGGCAGCGGGGGATACAATGAGCAGTTCTTC.

Judged by abundance, this clonotype is medium-sized. The rearrangement joins TRBV29-1 to TRBJ2-2; D might be TRBD2 (6 bases). V gave up 3 bases and J gave up 5 bases, with 7 bases separating them. This CDR3 region has 12 residues. Germline CDR1 is SQVTM and CDR2 is ANQGSEA. DNA for the CDR3: TGCAGCGTTGAGGGGGGAACCGGGGAGCTGTTTTTT. Residues: CSVEGGTGELFF.

The V call is TRBV6-6, the J call TRBJ2-3; 9 nucleotides line up with TRBD2. After removal of 4 bases from V and 10 bases from J, the junction contained 9 bases not matched to a gene. Germline lookup yields CDR1 MNHNY and CDR2 SVGAGI (reference sequence). This CDR3 region has 14 residues. The CDR3 DNA is TGTGCCAGCAGTTCGGGACTAGCCGGAAGGCCGCAGTATTTT. This gives the protein CASSSGLAGRPQYF.

There are a few counts of this clonotype. This chain uses TRBV20-1 with TRBJ1-2; 8 bases line up with TRBD1. V gave up 3 bases and J gave up 3 bases; unmatched junction bases: 6. The CDR3 consists of 14 residues. Germline CDR1 DFQATT, CDR2 SNEGSKA (reference sequence). CDR3 sequence: CSARSSGGDYGYTF. The DNA of the CDR3 is TGCAGTGCTAGGAGTTCAGGGGGCGACTATGGCTACACCTTC.

Ten or more counts support this clonotype. The rearrangement links TRBV28 to TRBJ2-7, with unresolved D. V was cut by 5 bases and J by 9 bases, with 20 bases left in between. The CDR3 is 14 residues long. The germline gives CDR1 MDHEN, CDR2 SYDVKM. The CDR3 DNA reads as TGTGCCAGCAGTCCAACCAACCCGAGGCCTGGGCAGTACTTC. This gives the protein CASSPTNPRPGQYF.

In its sample, this clonotype ranks as medium-sized. V is TRBV3-1 and J is TRBJ1-6; D unclear. The V end lost 6 bases, the J end lost 6 bases, and 18 bases lay between the germline ends. The CDR3 covers 16 residues. Germline values: CDR1 LGHDT, CDR2 YNNKEL (reference sequence). The CDR3 spells CASSLGLGVTNSPLHF. CDR3 nucleotide sequence: TGTGCCAGCAGTCTAGGACTGGGAGTGACTAATTCACCCCTCCACTTT.

The chain joins TRBV21-1 to TRBJ2-5; the table names TRBD2, a call not compared with the DNA. TRBV21-1 is labeled a pseudogene. CDR3 length: 17 amino acids. DNA for the CDR3: TGTGCCAGCAGGCCTCCCGCGCTAGCGGGGGATCAAGAGACCCAGTACTTC. This encodes CASRPPALAGDQETQYF.

This chain connects TRBV11-3 to TRBJ2-1; tentatively, D is TRBD1 or TRBD2 (5 bases each). V was pared by 0 bases and J by 2 bases, with 14 bases between. The CDR3 is 17 residues long. The V gene's germline CDR1 is SGHNT and CDR2 YENEEA. CDR3 protein: CASSLDLGDPPYNEQFF. The CDR3, as DNA: TGTGCCAGCAGCTTAGATCTGGGGGACCCCCCCTACAATGAGCAGTTCTTC.

This clonotype is categorized as medium-sized. The chain is built from TRBV6-2 or TRBV6-3 and TRBJ1-5, with D unclear. CDR1 MNHEY and CDR2 SVGEGT come from the germline V gene. The V and J ends lost 7 bases and 2 bases respectively, with 9 bases between them. The CDR3 is 13 amino acids. The CDR3 bases are TGTGCCAGCACCACCAGAGGCAATCAGCCCCAGCATTTT. Its translation is CASTTRGNQPQHF.

This clonotype was counted a few times. A much larger clone lies one base from this, so it may be a read error. The chain combines TRBV9 with TRBJ2-5, with TRBD1 as a possible D gene (7 bases). The length of the CDR3 is 18 residues. Germline V gives CDR1 SGDLS, CDR2 YYNGEE. The CDR3, as DNA: TGTGTCAGCAGCGTAGTTCCTTGGCAGGGGGGCCCTCAAGAGACCCAGTACTTC. Translated: CVSSVVPWQGGPQETQYF.

This clonotype is medium-sized in the sample. This rearrangement joins TRBV7-2 to TRBJ1-5; D not resolved. Trimming pared 3 bases from V and 1 base from J, leaving 7 bases between. This CDR3 is built from 14 residues. Germline CDR1 SGHTA, CDR2 FQGNSA. The CDR3 here is CASSLGISNQPQHF. The CDR3 region has the DNA TGTGCCAGCAGCTTGGGGATAAGCAATCAGCCCCAGCATTTT.

In its sample, this clonotype ranks as medium-sized. The chain has TRBV5-1 and TRBJ2-5, with TRBD1 matching over 9 bases. From germline, CDR1 is SGHRS and CDR2 YFSETQ. CDR3 length equals 15 residues. Trimming cost V 3 bases and J 1 base; bases outside gene matches: 4. The CDR3 DNA follows: TGCGCCAGCAGCTCCGGGACAGGGCTCCAAGAGACCCAGTACTTC. Translation: CASSSGTGLQETQYF.

The chain joins TRBV6-6 to TRBJ1-6; D may be TRBD1 (5 bases). Germline CDR1 MNHNY, CDR2 SVGAGI (reference sequence). The CDR3 totals 14 residues. V was shortened by 4 bases and J by 8 bases, with 12 bases between the two germline ends. Here the CDR3 reads CASSWKGPDSPLHF. The CDR3 DNA sequence: TGTGCCAGCAGTTGGAAGGGGCCGGATTCACCCCTCCACTTT.

This clonotype is medium-sized within its sample. The chain is built from TRBV5-1 and TRBJ1-1, with unresolved D. In germline, CDR1 is SGHRS, CDR2 YFSETQ. The CDR3 consists of 13 residues. V was trimmed by 4 bases and J by 1 base, leaving 8 bases between them. CDR3 nucleotide sequence: TGCGCCAGCAGCCCTAGTTGGAACACTGAAGCTTTCTTT. Its translation: CASSPSWNTEAFF.